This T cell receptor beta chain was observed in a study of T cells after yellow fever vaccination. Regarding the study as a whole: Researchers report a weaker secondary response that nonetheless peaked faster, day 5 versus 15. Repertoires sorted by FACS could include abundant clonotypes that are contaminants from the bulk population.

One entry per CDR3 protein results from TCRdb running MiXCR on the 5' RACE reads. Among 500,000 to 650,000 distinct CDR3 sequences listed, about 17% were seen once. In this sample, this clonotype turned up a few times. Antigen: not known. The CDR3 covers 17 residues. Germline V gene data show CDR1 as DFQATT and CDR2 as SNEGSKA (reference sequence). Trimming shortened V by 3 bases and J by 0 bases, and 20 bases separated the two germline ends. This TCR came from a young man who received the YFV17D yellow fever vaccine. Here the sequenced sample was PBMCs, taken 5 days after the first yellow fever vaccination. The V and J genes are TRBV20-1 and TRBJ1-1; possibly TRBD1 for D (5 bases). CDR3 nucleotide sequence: TGCAGTGCTAGCGATACTGCTGGGGCCGCCATGAACACTGAAGCTTTCTTT. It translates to CSASDTAGAAMNTEAFF.